This T cell receptor (beta chain) was retrieved from a study of glioma-infiltrating T cells after dendritic cell vaccination. General observations from the study: Patients with more pretreatment TILs had longer time to progression and survival.

On this clone itself: Antigen unknown.

TCRdb keeps only in-frame clones here, not all; method: immunoSEQ multiplex PCR. Among approximately 100,000 clones listed, over 60% were seen once. With 3 bases removed from V and 7 bases from J, the gap between germline ends came to 13 bases. The CDR3 contains 14 residues. Per the germline V gene, CDR1 is SNHLY and CDR2 is FYNNEI. This receptor was taken from a human donor with glioblastoma. The chain links TRBV2 to TRBJ1-3; the D gene is possibly TRBD1 (5 bases). The sequencing here drew on blood, taken before dendritic cell vaccination. The chain's CDR3 is CASSDGQGGNTIYF. The DNA of the CDR3 is TGTGCCAGCAGTGATGGTCAGGGTGGCAACACCATATATTTT. Full variable domain (missing parts from reference TRBV2 and TRBJ1-3): EPEVTQTPSHQVTQMGQEVILRCVPISNHLYFYWYRQILGQKVEFLVSFYNNEISEKSEIFDDQFSVERPDGSNFTLKIRSTKLEDSAMYFCASSDGQGGNTIYFGEGSWLTVV.